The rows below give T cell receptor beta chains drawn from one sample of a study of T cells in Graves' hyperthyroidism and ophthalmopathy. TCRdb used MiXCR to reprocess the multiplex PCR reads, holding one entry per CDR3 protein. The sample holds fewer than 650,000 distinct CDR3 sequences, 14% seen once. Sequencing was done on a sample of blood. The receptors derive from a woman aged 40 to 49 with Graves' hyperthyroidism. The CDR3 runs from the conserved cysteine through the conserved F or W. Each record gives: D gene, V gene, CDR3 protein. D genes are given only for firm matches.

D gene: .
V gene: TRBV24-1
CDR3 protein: CATSVSRNQPQHF

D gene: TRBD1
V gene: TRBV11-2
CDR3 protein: CASSSDRVPSYEQYF

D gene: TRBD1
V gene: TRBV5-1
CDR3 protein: CASSPTGTGEHGYTF

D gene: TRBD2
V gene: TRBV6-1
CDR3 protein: CASSRPGLAGENEQFF

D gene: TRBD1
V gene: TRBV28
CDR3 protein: CASSPYAGTGASSGANVLTF

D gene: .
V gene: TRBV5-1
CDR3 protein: CASSSDTLRGGNTIYF

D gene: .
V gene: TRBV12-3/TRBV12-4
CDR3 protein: CASSLLYENTEAFF

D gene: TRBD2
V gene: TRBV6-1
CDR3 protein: CASSVTSGPPEETQYF

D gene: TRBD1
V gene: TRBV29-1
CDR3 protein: CSVESTGGKLFF

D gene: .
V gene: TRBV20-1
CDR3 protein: CSARDILNEKLFF

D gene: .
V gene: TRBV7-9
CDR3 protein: CASSPSGTLGGYTF

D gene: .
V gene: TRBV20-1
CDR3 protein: CSAREARRYNEQFF

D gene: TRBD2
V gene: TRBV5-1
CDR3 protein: CASSFLIGTSGSRAGELFF

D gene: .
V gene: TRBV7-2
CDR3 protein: CASSLGTLNQETQYF

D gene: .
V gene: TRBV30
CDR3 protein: CAWGGAGETQFF

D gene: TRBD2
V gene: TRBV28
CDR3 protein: CASSLDSGSHEQYF

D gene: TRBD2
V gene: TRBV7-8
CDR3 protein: CASSRTSDLTDTQYF

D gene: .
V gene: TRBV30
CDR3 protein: CAWRPPPGRFANTIYF

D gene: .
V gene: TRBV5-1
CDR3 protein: CASSPRDGDYEQYF

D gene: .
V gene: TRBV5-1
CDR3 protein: CASSLGQITDTQYF

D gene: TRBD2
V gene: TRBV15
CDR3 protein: CATSKVHLAALSYNEQFF

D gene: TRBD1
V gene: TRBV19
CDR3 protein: CASRRQGSGYTF

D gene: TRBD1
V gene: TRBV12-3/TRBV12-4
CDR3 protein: CASSFDRVGTEAFF

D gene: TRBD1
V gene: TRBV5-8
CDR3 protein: CATPAPGQRYGYTF

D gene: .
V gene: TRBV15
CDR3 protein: CATSRDRGAGFEAFF

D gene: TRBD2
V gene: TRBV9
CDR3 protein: CASSPVGTSGNSEQYF

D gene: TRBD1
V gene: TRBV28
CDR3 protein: CASSWGQVHTEAFF

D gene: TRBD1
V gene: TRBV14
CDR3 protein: CASSPRSVGQGGSYEQYF

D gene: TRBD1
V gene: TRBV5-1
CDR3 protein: CASSPGTGGTGELFF

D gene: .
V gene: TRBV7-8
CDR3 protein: CASSSEGGGFTDTQYF

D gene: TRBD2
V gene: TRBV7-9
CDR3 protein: CASSGGSGGSYNEQFF

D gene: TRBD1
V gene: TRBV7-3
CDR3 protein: CASSLKARQGPSRSAYNEQFF

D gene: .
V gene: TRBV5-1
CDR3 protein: CASSYGTSNEQFF

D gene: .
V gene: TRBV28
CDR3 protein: CASSLGDVVYQETQYF

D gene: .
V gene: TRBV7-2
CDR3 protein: CASSFGRVKAGNTIYF

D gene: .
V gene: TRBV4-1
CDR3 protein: CASSPLLLGENEKLFF

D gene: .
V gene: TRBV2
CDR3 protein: CASRETGLRFTEAFF

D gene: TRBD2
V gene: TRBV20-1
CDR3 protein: CSAGTSGKTQYF

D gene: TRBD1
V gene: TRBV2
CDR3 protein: CASSSSRDRVSYEQYF

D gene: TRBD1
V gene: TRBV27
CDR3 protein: CASSLSGGDQPQHF

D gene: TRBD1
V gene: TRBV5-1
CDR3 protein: CASSLVQGDYGYTF

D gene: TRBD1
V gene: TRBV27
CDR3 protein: CASSLSWDRLYPQHF

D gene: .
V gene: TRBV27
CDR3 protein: CASSLSNGAGPVDTQYF

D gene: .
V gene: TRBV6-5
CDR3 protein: CASSYYGEVYEQYF

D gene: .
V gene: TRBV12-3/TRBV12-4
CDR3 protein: CASSPSPGVKETQYF

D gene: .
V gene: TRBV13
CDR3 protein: CASSLGGAVQEFF

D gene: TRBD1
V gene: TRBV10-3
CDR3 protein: CAISGEEGAFNTEAFF

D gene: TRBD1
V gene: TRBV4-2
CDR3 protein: CASSQEGQGAGYTF

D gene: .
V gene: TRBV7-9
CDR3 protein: CASPKEGSYNEQFF

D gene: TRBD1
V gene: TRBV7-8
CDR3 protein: CASSLNRGKEKLFF

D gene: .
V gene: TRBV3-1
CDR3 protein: CASTQSGNTIYF

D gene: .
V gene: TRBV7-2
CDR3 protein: CASSLAPPTNEKLFF

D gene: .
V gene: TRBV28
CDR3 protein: CASSRQVGNTQYF

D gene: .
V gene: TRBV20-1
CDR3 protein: CSALHAIEKLFF

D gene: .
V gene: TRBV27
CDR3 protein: CASSGVTWGRNYEQYF